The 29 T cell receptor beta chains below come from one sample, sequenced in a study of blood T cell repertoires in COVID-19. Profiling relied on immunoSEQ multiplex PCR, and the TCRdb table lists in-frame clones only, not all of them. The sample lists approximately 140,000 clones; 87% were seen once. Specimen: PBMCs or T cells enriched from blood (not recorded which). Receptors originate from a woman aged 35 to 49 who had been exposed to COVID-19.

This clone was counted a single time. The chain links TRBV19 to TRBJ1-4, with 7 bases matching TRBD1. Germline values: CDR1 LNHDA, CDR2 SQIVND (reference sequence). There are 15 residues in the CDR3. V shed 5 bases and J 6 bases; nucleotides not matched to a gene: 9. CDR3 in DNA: TGTGCCAGTAGTGCCGAGGGGGCATCGGATGAAAAACTGTTTTTT. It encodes CASSAEGASDEKLFF. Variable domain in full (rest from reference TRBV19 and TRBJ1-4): DGGITQSPKYLFRKEGQNVTLSCEQNLNHDAMYWYRQDPGQGLRLIYYSQIVNDFQKGDIAEGYSVSREKKESFPLTVTSAQKNPTAFYLCASSAEGASDEKLFFGSGTQLSVL.

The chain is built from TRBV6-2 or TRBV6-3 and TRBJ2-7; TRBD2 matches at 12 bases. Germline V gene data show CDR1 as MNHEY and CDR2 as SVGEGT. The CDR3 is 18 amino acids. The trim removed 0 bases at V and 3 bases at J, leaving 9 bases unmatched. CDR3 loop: CASSYSPSGGASDYEQYF. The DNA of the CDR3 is TGTGCCAGCAGTTACTCGCCTAGCGGGGGGGCCAGCGACTACGAGCAGTACTTC.

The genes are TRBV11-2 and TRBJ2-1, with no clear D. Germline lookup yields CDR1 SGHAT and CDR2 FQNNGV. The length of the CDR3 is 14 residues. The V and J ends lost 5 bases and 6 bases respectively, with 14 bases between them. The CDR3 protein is CASSPPGNFNEQFF. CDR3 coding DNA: TGTGCCAGCAGCCCCCCGGGTAATTTCAATGAGCAGTTCTTC.

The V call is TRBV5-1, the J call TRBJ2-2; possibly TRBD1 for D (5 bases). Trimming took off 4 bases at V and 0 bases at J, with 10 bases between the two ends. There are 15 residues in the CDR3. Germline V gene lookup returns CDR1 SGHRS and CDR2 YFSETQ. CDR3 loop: CASSNDSPNTGELFF. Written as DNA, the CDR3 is TGCGCCAGCAGCAACGACAGCCCGAACACCGGGGAGCTGTTTTTT.

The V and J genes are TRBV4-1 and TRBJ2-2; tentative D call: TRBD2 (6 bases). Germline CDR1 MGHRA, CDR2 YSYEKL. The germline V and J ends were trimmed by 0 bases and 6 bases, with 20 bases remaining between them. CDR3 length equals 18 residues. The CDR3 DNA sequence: TGCGCCAGCAGCCAAGACCTGCTAGCGAGGCTGGGTTCCGGGGAGCTGTTTTTT. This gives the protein CASSQDLLARLGSGELFF.

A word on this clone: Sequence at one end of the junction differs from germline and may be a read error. The chain's CDR3 is CASSREGRGLSF. CDR3 bases: TGTGCCAGCAGCCGAGAAGGCAGAGGGTTGTCCTTC. V gene TRBV11-3 combines with J gene TRBJ1-2; D is uncertain. CDR3 size: 12 residues. The germline gives CDR1 SGHNT, CDR2 YENEEA.

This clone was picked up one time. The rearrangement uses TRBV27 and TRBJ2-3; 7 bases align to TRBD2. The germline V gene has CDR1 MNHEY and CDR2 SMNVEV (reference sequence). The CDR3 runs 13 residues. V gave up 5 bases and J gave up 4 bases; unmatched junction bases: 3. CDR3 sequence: CASSPGGADTQYF. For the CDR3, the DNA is TGTGCCAGCAGTCCTGGGGGGGCAGATACGCAGTATTTT.

The CDR3 reads CASRKQGIHEQYF. The CDR3, as DNA: TGTGCCAGCAGAAAACAGGGGATCCACGAGCAGTACTTC. This chain joins TRBV9 and TRBJ2-7, with 7 positions matching TRBD1. The CDR3 spans 13 residues. V shed 5 bases, J shed 5 bases, and the junction held 7 bases outside the gene matches. The germline V gene has CDR1 SGDLS and CDR2 YYNGEE.

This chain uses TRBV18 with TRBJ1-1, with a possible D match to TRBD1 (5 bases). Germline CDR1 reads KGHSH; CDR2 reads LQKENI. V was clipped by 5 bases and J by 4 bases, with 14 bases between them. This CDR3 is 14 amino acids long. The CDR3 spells CASSNTGGGTEAFF. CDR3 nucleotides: TGTGCCAGCTCAAACACGGGGGGTGGCACTGAAGCTTTCTTT.

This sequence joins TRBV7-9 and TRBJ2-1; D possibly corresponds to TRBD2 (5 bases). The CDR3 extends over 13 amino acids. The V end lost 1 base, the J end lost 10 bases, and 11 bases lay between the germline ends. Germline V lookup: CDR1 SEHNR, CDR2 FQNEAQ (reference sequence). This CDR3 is CASSLGARGEQFF. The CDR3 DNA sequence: TGTGCCAGCAGCTTAGGGGCTAGAGGGGAGCAGTTCTTC.

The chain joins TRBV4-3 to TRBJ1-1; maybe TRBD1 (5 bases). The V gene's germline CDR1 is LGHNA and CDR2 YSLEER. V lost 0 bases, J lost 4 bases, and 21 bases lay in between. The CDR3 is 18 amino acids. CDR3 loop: CASSQEGFGGSQITEAFF. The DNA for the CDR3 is TGCGCCAGCAGCCAAGAGGGTTTTGGGGGGTCCCAGATCACTGAAGCTTTCTTT.

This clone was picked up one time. The CDR3 sequence: CATSRVSNQPQHF. The CDR3 region has the DNA TGTGCTACCTCCAGGGTGAGCAATCAGCCCCAGCATTTT. The chain combines TRBV19 with TRBJ1-5; TRBD1 is a possible D gene (5 bases). CDR3 size: 13 residues. CDR1 and CDR2 (germline): LNHDA, SQIVND (reference sequence).

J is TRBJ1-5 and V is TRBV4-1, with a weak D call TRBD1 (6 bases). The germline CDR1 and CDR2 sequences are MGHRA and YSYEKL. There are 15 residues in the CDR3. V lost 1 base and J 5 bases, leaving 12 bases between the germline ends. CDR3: CASSQVAGDDQPQHF. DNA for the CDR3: TGCGCCAGCAGCCAAGTTGCAGGGGATGATCAGCCCCAGCATTTT.

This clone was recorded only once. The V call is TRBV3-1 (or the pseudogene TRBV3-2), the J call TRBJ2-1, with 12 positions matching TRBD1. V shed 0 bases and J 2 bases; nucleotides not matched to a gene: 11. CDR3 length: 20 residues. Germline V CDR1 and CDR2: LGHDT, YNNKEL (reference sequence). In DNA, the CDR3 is TGTGCCAGCAGCCAAGATGGGGGACAGGGGGCGGTGGGGACCTACAATGAGCAGTTCTTC. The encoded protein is CASSQDGGQGAVGTYNEQFF.

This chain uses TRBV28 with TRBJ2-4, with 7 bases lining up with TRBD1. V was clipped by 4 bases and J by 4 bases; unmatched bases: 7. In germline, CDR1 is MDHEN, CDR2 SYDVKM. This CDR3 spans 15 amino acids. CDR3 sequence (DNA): TGTGCCAGCAGTTCCCGCCCGGGACAGAAAAACATTCAGTACTTC. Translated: CASSSRPGQKNIQYF. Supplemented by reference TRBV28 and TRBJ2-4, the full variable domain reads DVKVTQSSRYLVKRTGEKVFLECVQDMDHENMFWYRQDPGLGLRLIYFSYDVKMKEKGDIPEGYSVSREKKERFSLILESASTNQTSMYLCASSSRPGQKNIQYFGAGTRLSVL.

CDR3 protein: CASSLSPVNTEAFF. The CDR3, as DNA: TGTGCCAGCAGCTTGTCCCCGGTGAACACTGAAGCTTTCTTT. The chain employs TRBV5-5 and TRBJ1-1; D unclear. The germline V gene has CDR1 SGHKS and CDR2 YYEKEE (reference sequence). This CDR3 comprises 14 residues. V was clipped by 1 base and J by 0 bases, with 7 bases between them.

The CDR3 sequence is CASSINSGTGSGQPQHF. The CDR3 region has the DNA TGTGCCAGCAGCATCAATTCCGGGACAGGGAGTGGTCAGCCCCAGCATTTT. The chain uses TRBV7-6 and TRBJ1-5; 9 positions match TRBD1. In germline, CDR1 is SGHVS, CDR2 FNYEAQ. With V trimmed by 5 bases and J by 6 bases, 14 bases remained unmatched. This CDR3 comprises 17 residues. Full variable domain (outside the CDR3, taken from reference TRBV7-6 and TRBJ1-5): GAGVSQSPRYKVTKRGQDVALRCDPISGHVSLYWYRQALGQGPEFLTYFNYEAQQDKSGLPNDRFSAERPEGSISTLTIQRTEQRDSAMYRCASSINSGTGSGQPQHFGDGTRLSIL.

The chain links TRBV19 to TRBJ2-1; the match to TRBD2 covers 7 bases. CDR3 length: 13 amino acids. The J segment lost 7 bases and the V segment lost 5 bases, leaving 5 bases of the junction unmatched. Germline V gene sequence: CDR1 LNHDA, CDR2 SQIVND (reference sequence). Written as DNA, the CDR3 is TGTGCCAGTAGTCCCCGAGCGGGGAATGAGCAGTTCTTC. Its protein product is CASSPRAGNEQFF.

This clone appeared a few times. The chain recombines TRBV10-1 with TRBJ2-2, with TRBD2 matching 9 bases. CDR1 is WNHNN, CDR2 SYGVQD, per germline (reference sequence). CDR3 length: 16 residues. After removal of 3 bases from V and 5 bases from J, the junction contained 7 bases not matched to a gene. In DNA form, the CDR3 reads TGCGCCAGCAGTGATCCTTCTAGCGGGACGACCGGGGAGCTGTTTTTT. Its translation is CASSDPSSGTTGELFF.

The CDR3 region has the DNA TGCGCCAGCAGCCAAGATGGTTGGGTAGCGGGGTACCAAGAGACCCAGTACTTC. Residues: CASSQDGWVAGYQETQYF. The chain combines TRBV4-3 with TRBJ2-5; the match to TRBD2 covers 8 bases. CDR1 and CDR2 from the germline V gene are LGHNA and YSLEER. The CDR3 runs 18 residues. V gave up 0 bases and J gave up 0 bases; unmatched junction bases: 9.

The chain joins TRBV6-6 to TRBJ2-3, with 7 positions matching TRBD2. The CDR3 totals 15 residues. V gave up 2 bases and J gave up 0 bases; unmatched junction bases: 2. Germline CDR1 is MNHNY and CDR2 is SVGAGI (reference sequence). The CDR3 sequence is CASSYGGGSTDTQYF. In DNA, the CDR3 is TGTGCCAGCAGTTACGGGGGGGGAAGCACAGATACGCAGTATTTT.

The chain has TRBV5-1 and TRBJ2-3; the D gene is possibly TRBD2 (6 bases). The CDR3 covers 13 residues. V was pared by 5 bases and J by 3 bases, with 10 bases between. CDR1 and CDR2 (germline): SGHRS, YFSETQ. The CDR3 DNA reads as TGCGCCAGCAGTGGGGGGACTACAGATACGCAGTATTTT. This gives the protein CASSGGTTDTQYF.

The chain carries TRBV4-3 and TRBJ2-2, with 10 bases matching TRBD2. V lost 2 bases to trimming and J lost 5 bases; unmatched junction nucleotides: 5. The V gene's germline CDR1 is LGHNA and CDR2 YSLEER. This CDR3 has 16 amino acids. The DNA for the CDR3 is TGCGCCAGCAGCCAACAGGTGGGACTAGCGACCGGGGAGCTGTTTTTT. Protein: CASSQQVGLATGELFF.

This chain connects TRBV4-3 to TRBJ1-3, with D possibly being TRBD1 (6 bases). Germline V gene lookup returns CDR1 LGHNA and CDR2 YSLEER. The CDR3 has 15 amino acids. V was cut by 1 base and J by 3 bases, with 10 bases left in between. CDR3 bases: TGCGCCAGCAGCCAAGCTCGAGGGGGTGGAAACACCATATATTTT. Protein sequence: CASSQARGGGNTIYF.

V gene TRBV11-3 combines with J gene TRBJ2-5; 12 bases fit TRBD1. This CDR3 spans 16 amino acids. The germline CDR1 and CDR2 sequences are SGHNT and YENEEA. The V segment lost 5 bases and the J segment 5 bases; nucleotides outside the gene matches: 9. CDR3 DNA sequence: TGTGCCAGCAGCAAAAGGGACAGGGGGCTCCCGGAGACCCAGTACTTC. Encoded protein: CASSKRDRGLPETQYF.

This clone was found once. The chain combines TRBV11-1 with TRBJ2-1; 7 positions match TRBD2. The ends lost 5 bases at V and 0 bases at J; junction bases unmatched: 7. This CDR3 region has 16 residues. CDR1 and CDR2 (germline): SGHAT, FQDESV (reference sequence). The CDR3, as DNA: TGTGCCAGCAGCCCGCCGGGACTAAACTCCTACAATGAGCAGTTCTTC. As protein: CASSPPGLNSYNEQFF.

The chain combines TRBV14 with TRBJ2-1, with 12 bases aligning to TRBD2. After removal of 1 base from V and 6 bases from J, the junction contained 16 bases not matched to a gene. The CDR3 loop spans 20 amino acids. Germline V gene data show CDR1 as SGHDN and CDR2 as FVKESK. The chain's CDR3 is CASSQGKNLAGGPFANEQFF. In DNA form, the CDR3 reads TGTGCCAGCAGCCAAGGGAAAAATCTAGCGGGAGGGCCTTTCGCCAATGAGCAGTTCTTC.

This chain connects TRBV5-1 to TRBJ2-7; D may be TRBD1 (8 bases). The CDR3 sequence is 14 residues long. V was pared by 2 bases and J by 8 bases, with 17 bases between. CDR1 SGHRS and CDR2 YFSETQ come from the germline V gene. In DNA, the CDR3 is TGCGCCAGCAGCTTCACCACAGGGGGAGGGAAGCAGTACTTC. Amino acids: CASSFTTGGGKQYF.

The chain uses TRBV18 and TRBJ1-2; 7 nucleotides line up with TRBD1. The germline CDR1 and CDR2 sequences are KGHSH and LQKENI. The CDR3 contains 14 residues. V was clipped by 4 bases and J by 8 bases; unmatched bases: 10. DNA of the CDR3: TGTGCCAGCTCACTAGCGGAGGGGGCGCGAGGCTACACCTTC. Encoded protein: CASSLAEGARGYTF.